Presented here are 10 T cell receptor beta chains from one specimen sequenced in a study of post-analysis software for immune sequencing data. General observations from the study: With TRBV5-6, TRBV5-1 and TRBV20-1 included, 4 to 6 TRBV segments were more frequent in patients than in controls.

Built from TCR beta cDNA, the libraries had unique molecular identifiers in them. One entry per CDR3 protein, called by TCRdb with MiXCR from the PCR reads. This table has approximately 180,000 distinct CDR3 sequences, roughly 31% appearing once. Their specific antigens are unknown. The sample comprised blood. The receptor set was obtained from a girl under 18 with multiple sclerosis.

This clonotype was detected only a few times. The V and J genes are TRBV7-8 and TRBJ2-1; 8 bases are shared with TRBD2. This CDR3 contains 11 residues. V lost 4 bases and J lost 14; bases outside the gene matches: 4. Germline assignment: CDR1 SGHVS and CDR2 FQNEAQ. The CDR3 spells CASSSGTRKFF. CDR3 in DNA: TGTGCCAGCAGCTCCGGGACTAGGAAGTTCTTC.

Comments on this clonotype: A much larger clone sits a single nucleotide away, making a read error possible. The gene calls are TRBV4-1 and TRBJ2-5, with D possibly TRBD1 on 5 matching bases. Germline CDR1 is MGHRA and CDR2 is YSYEKL. This CDR3 has 15 amino acids. The CDR3 nucleotides read TGCGCCAGCAGGCAAGGCGCAGGGTACCAAGAGACCCAGTACTTC. It specifies CASRQGAGYQETQYF.

In this sample, this clonotype turned up many times. The chain has TRBV6-5 and TRBJ2-1, with TRBD2 matching over 12 bases. Germline V gives CDR1 MNHEY, CDR2 SVGAGI. The CDR3 totals 15 residues. J lost 6 bases, V lost 2 bases, and 2 bases had no gene match. CDR3 DNA sequence: TGTGCCAGCAGTTACCCGGGACTAGCGGGCAATGAGCAGTTCTTC. This translates into CASSYPGLAGNEQFF.

This clonotype was seen ten or more times. This chain joins TRBV29-1 and TRBJ2-1; perhaps TRBD2 as D (6 bases). V was cut by 3 bases and J by 3 bases, with 15 bases left in between. The CDR3 runs to 15 residues. Germline-derived CDR1 and CDR2 are SQVTM and ANQGSEA. This chain's CDR3 is CSVDGRDTGYNEQFF. Here the CDR3 DNA reads TGCAGCGTTGATGGGCGGGATACGGGCTACAATGAGCAGTTCTTC.

This clonotype was counted many times. This chain uses TRBV6-5 with TRBJ2-3; TRBD1 is a possible D gene (5 bases). The CDR3 spans 14 residues. V lost 2 bases and J 6 bases, leaving 12 bases between the germline ends. Germline CDR1 and CDR2: MNHEY and SVGAGI. The CDR3 reads CASSYRRGPDTQYF. CDR3 DNA sequence: TGTGCCAGCAGTTACCGTAGGGGTCCGGATACGCAGTATTTT.

This clonotype was detected only a few times. The V gene is TRBV5-1, the J gene TRBJ1-1; D gene uncertain. Trimming took 0 bases from V and 1 from J, leaving 13 bases between them. The CDR3 is made up of 16 amino acids. Germline-derived CDR1 and CDR2 are SGHRS and YFSETQ. The CDR3 protein is CASSLADSAPNTEAFF. The CDR3 bases are TGCGCCAGCAGCTTGGCTGACTCCGCACCGAACACTGAAGCTTTCTTT.

Regarding this clonotype: Possible read error: a much larger clone is one base away. The rearrangement uses TRBV9 and TRBJ2-5, with D perhaps matching TRBD2 (6 bases). The J call may be incorrect, as the DNA end agrees better with TRBJ2-7. CDR1 is SGDLS, CDR2 YYNGEE, per germline. CDR3 length: 15 residues. CDR3 protein: CASSVSSGPTNEQYF. The CDR3 DNA sequence: TGTGCCAGCAGCGTATCGAGCGGGCCAACCAACGAGCAGTACTTC.

This clonotype has a single count. This may stem from a read error, because a much larger clone lies one nucleotide away. V and J are TRBV4-1 and TRBJ1-2; D uncertain. V was pared by 1 base and J by 8 bases, with 14 bases between. This CDR3 comprises 14 residues. Germline V gene sequence: CDR1 MGHRA, CDR2 YSYEKL. The chain's CDR3 is CASSQVSRTRGYTF. As DNA, the CDR3 is TGCGCCAGCAGCCAAGTCTCCCGTACTCGGGGCTACACCTTC.

This clonotype was detected a few times. The rearrangement joins TRBV27 to TRBJ2-1, with D unresolved. Trimming removed 5 bases from V and 8 bases from J, with 16 bases in between. The length of the CDR3 is 14 residues. CDR1 and CDR2 from the germline V gene are MNHEY and SMNVEV (reference sequence). CDR3 region: CASSPSPMGYEQFF. CDR3 in DNA: TGTGCCAGCAGTCCCTCCCCGATGGGGTATGAGCAGTTCTTC.

The rearrangement joins TRBV3-1 to TRBJ2-7, with TRBD1 matching over 9 bases. Germline V lookup: CDR1 LGHDT, CDR2 YNNKEL (reference sequence). The CDR3 is 15 residues long. V was pared by 0 bases and J by 6 bases, with 6 bases of the junction left unmatched. This CDR3 reads CASSQDSQGASEQYF. The CDR3 nucleotides read TGTGCCAGCAGCCAAGATTCACAGGGGGCCAGCGAGCAGTACTTC.